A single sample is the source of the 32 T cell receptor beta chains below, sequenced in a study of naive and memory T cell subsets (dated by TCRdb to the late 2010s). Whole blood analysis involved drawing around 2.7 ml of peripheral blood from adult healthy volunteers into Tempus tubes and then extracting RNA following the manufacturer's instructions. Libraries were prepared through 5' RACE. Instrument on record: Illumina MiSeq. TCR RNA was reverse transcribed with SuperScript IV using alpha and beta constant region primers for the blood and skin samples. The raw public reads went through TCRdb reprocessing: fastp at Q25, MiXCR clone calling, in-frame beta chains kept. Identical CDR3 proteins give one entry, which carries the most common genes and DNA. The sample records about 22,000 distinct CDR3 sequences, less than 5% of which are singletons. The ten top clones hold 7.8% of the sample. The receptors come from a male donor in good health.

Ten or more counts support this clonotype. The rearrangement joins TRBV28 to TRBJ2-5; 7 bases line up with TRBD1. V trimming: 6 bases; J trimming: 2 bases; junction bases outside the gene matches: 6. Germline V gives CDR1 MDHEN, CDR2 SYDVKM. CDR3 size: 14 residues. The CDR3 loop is CASRPPGQQETQYF. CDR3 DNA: TGTGCCAGCAGGCCTCCGGGACAGCAAGAGACCCAGTACTTC.

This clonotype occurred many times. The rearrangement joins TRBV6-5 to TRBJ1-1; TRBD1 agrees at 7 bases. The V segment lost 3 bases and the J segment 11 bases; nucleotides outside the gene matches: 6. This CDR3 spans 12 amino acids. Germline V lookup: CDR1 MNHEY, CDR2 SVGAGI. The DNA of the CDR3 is TGTGCCAGCAGTTATCGAGGGGGCTGGGCTTTCTTT. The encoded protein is CASSYRGGWAFF.

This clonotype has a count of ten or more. CDR3: CASSARRTGFNEQFF. CDR3 sequence (DNA): TGTGCCAGCAGTGCCCGAAGGACAGGCTTTAATGAGCAGTTCTTC. The V call is TRBV6-4, the J call TRBJ2-1; 7 nucleotides line up with TRBD1. CDR1 and CDR2 from the germline V gene are MRHNA and SNTAGT. The CDR3 covers 15 residues. J gave up 7 bases and V 4 bases, and 10 bases lay outside the gene matches.

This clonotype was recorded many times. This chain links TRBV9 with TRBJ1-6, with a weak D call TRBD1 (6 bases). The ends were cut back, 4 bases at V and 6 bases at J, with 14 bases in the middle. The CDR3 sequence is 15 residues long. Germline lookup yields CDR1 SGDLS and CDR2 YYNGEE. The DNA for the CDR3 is TGTGCCAGCAGCCCCGGGGGCTCTCTTAATTCACCCCTCCACTTT. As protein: CASSPGGSLNSPLHF.

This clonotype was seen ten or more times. CDR3 in DNA: TGTGCCATCAGTGATCCCACGTTTGTAAGCTATGGCTACACCTTC. Protein sequence: CAISDPTFVSYGYTF. The chain links TRBV10-3 to TRBJ1-2; D is unresolved. Germline loops: CDR1 ENHRY, CDR2 SYGVKD. The CDR3 is made up of 15 amino acids. V gave up 3 bases and J gave up 4 bases, with 15 bases separating them.

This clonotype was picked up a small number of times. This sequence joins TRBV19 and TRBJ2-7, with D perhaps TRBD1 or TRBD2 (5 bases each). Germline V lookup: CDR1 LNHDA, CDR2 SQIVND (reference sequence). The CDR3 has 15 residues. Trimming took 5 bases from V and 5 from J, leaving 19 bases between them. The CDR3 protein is CASSSGAHGGDEQYF. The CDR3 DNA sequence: TGTGCCAGTAGTTCCGGGGCTCATGGGGGAGACGAGCAGTACTTC. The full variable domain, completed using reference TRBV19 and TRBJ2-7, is DGGITQSPKYLFRKEGQNVTLSCEQNLNHDAMYWYRQDPGQGLRLIYYSQIVNDFQKGDIAEGYSVSREKKESFPLTVTSAQKNPTAFYLCASSSGAHGGDEQYFGPGTRLTVT.

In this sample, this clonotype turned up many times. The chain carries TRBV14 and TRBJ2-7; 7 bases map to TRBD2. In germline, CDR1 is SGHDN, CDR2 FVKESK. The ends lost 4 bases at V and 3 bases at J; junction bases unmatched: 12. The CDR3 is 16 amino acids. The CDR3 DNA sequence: TGTGCCAGCAGCCTCATCGGGACTAATGGGCGCTACGAGCAGTACTTC. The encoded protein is CASSLIGTNGRYEQYF.

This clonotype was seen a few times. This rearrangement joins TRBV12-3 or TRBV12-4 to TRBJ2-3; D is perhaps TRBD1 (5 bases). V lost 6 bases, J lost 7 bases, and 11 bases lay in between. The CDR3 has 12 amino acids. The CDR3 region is CASSGQIHTQYF. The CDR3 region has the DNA TGTGCCAGCAGCGGACAAATTCATACGCAGTATTTT.

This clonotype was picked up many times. The CDR3 region has the DNA TGTGCCAGTAGTATCTGGACTAGCAGCCCTTCGGAGCAGTACTTC. As protein: CASSIWTSSPSEQYF. V is TRBV19 and J is TRBJ2-7, with TRBD2 identical over 8 bases. CDR3 length: 15 residues. J was trimmed by 7 bases and V by 3 bases; bases with no gene match: 11. Germline V gene sequence: CDR1 LNHDA, CDR2 SQIVND (reference sequence). The entire variable domain, with the rest obtained from reference TRBV19 and TRBJ2-7, is as follows: DGGITQSPKYLFRKEGQNVTLSCEQNLNHDAMYWYRQDPGQGLRLIYYSQIVNDFQKGDIAEGYSVSREKKESFPLTVTSAQKNPTAFYLCASSIWTSSPSEQYFGPGTRLTVT.

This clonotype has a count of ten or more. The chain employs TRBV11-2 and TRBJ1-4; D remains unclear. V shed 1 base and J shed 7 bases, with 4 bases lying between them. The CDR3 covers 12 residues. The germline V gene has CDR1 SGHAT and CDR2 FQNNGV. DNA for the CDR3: TGTGCCAGCAGCTTAGTGTTTGAAAAACTGTTTTTT. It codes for CASSLVFEKLFF.

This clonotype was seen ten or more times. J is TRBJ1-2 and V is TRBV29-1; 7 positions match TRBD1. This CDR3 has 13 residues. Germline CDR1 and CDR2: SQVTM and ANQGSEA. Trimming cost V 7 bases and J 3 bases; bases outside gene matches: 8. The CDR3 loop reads CSAGPGGYYGYTF. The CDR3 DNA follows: TGCAGCGCGGGGCCAGGGGGTTACTATGGCTACACCTTC.

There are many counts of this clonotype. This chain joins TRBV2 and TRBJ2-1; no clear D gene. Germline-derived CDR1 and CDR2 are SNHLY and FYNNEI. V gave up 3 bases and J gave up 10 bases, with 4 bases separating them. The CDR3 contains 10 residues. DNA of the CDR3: TGTGCCAGCAGTGACTTAGAGCAGTTCTTC. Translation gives CASSDLEQFF.

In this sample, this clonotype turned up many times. CDR3 bases: TGCAGCGTCGGGACTAGCTACGAGCAGTACTTC. Its protein product is CSVGTSYEQYF. The chain carries TRBV29-1 and TRBJ2-7; 8 bases line up with TRBD2. With V trimmed by 6 bases and J by 3 bases, 1 base remained unmatched. Germline loops: CDR1 SQVTM, CDR2 ANQGSEA. CDR3 size: 11 residues.

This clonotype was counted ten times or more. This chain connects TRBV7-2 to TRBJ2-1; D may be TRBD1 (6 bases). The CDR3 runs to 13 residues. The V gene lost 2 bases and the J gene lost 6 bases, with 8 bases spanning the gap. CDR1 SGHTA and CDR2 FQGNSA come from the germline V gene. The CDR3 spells CASSLRQVNEQFF. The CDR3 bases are TGTGCCAGCAGCTTACGACAGGTCAATGAGCAGTTCTTC.

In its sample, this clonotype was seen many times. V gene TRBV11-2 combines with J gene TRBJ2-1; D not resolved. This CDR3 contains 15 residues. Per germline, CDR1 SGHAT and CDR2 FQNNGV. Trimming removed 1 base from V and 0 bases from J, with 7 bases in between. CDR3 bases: TGTGCCAGCAGCTTAGCGGAGCTCTCCTACAATGAGCAGTTCTTC. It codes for CASSLAELSYNEQFF.

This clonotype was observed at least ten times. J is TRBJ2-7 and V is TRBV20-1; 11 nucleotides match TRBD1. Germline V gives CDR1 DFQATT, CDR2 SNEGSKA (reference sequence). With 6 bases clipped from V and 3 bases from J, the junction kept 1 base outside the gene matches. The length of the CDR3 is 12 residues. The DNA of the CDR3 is TGCAGTGCAGGGACAGGGGGCTACGAGCAGTACTTC. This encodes CSAGTGGYEQYF.

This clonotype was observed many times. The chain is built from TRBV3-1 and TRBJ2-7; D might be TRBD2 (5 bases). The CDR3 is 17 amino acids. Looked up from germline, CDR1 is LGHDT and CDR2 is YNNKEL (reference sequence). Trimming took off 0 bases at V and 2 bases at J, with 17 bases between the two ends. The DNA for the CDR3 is TGTGCCAGCAGCCAAGAAGGGCGTACCGGGATAACCTACGAGCAGTACTTC. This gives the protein CASSQEGRTGITYEQYF.

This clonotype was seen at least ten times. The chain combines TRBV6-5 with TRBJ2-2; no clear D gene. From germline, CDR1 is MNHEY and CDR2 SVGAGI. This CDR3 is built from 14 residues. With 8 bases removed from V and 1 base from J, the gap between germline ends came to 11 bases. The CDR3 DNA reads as TGTGCCAGCGCCCTACGGAGGAACACCGGGGAGCTGTTTTTT. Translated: CASALRRNTGELFF.

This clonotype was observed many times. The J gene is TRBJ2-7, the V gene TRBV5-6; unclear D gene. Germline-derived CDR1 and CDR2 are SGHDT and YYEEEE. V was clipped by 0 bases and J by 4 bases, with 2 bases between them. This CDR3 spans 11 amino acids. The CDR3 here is CASSLEYEQYF. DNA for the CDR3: TGTGCCAGCAGCTTGGAGTACGAGCAGTACTTC.

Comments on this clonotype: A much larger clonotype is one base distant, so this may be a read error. DNA of the CDR3: TGTGCCAGCTCCCCGGACAGATTCTATGGCGACACCTTC. Amino acid sequence: CASSPDRFYGDTF. The genes are TRBV18 and TRBJ1-2, with D maybe TRBD1 (6 bases). Germline values: CDR1 KGHSH, CDR2 LQKENI. This CDR3 region has 13 residues. Full variable domain (rest looked up from reference TRBV18 and TRBJ1-2): NAGVMQNPRHLVRRRGQEARLRCSPMKGHSHVYWYRQLPEEGLKFMVYLQKENIIDESGMPKERFSAEFPKEGPSILRIQQVVRGDSAAYFCASSPDRFYGDTFGSGTRLTVV.

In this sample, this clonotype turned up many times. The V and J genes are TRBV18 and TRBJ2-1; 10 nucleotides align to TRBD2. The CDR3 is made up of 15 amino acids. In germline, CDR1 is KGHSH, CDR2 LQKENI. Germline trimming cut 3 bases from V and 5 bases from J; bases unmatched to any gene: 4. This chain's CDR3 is CASSPSGRVNNEQFF. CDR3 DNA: TGTGCCAGCTCACCGAGCGGGAGGGTGAACAATGAGCAGTTCTTC.

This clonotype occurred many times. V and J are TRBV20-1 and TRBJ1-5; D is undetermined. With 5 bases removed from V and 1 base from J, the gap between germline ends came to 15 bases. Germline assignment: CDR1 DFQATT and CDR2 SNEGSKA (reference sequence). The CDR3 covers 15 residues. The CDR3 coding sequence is TGCAGTGCTCCGGACCGATTTGTGAGCAATCAGCCCCAGCATTTT. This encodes CSAPDRFVSNQPQHF.

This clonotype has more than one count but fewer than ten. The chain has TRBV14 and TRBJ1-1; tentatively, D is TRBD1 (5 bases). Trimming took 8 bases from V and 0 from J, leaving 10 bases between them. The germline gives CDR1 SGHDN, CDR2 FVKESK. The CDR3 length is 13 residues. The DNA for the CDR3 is TGTGCCAGCTCGGGACTACTGAACACTGAAGCTTTCTTT. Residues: CASSGLLNTEAFF.

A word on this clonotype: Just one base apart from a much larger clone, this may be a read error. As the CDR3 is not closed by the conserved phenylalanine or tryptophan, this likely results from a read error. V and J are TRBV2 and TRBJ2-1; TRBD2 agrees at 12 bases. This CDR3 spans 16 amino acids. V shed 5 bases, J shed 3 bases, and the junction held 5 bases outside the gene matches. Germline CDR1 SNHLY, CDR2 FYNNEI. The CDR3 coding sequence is TGTGCCAGCAGTATCCTGACTAGCGGGAGCTACAATGAGCAGTTCATC. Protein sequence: CASSILTSGSYNEQFI.

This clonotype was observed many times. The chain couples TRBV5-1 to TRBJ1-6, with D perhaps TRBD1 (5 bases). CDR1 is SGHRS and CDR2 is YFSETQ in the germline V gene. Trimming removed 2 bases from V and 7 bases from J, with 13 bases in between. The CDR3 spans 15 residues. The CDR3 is CASSFSGGGNSPLHF. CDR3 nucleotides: TGCGCCAGCAGCTTCTCAGGCGGGGGGAATTCACCCCTCCACTTT.

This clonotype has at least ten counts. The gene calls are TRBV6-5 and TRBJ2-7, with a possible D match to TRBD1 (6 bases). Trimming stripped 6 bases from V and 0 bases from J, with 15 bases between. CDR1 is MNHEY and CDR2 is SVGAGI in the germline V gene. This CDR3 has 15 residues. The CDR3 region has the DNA TGTGCCAGCAGGGAGGACAGCGTGAACTCCTACGAGCAGTACTTC. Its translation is CASREDSVNSYEQYF.

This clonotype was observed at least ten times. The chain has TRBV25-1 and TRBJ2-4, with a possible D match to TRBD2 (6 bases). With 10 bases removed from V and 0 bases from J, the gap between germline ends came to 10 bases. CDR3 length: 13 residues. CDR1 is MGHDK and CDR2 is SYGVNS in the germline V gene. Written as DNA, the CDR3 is TGTGCCATCCCGGGACTAGCCAAAAACATTCAGTACTTC. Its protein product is CAIPGLAKNIQYF.

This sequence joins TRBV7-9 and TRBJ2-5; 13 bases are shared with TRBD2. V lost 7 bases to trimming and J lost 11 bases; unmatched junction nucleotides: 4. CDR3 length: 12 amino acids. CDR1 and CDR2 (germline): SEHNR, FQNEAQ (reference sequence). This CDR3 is CASTGTSGEQYF. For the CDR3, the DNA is TGTGCCAGCACCGGGACTAGCGGGGAGCAGTACTTC.

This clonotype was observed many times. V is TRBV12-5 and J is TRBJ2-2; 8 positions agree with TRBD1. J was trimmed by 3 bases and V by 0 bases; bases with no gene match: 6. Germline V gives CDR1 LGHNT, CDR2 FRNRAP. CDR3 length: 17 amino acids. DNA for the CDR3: TGTGCTAGTGGTTTGGTAGGGCAGGGGGCTTACACCGGGGAGCTGTTTTTT. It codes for CASGLVGQGAYTGELFF.

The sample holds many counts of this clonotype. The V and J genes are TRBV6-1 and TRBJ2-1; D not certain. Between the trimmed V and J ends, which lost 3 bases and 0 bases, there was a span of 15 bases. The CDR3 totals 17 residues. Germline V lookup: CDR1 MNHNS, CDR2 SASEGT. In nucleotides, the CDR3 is TGTGCCAGCAGTGAGGTCCTAACAACGGGCTCCTACAATGAGCAGTTCTTC. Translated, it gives CASSEVLTTGSYNEQFF.

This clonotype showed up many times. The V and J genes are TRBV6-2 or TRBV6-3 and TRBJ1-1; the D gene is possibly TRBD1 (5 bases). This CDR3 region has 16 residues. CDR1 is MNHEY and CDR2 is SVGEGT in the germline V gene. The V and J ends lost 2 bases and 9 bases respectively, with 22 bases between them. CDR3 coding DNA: TGTGCCAGCAGTTACGGTTTCATGGGGCGGGGTGCGCAAGCTTTCTTT. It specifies CASSYGFMGRGAQAFF.

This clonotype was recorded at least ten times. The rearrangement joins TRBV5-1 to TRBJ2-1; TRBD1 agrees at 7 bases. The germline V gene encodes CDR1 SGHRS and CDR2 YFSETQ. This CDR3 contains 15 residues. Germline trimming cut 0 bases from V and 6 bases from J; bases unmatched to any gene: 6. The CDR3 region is CASSLVVWDSNEQFF. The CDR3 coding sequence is TGCGCCAGCAGCTTGGTTGTCTGGGACAGCAATGAGCAGTTCTTC.